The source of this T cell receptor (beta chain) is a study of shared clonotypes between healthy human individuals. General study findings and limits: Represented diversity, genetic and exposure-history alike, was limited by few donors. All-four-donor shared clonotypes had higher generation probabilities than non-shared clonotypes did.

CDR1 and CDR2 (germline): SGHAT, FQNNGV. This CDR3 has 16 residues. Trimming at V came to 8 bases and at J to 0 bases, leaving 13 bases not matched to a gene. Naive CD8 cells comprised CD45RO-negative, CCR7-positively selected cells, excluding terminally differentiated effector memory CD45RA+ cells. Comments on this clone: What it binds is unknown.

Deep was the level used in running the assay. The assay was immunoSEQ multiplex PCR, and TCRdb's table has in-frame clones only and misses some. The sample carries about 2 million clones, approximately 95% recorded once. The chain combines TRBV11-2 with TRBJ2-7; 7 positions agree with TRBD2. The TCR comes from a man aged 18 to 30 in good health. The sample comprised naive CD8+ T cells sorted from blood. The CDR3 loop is CASPRSIREASYEQYF. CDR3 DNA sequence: TGTGCCAGCCCAAGGTCTATACGGGAGGCCTCCTACGAGCAGTACTTC.